These 14 T cell receptor beta chains originate from one sample sequenced in a study of blood T cell repertoires in COVID-19. Clones were sequenced by immunoSEQ multiplex PCR, and TCRdb holds only the in-frame ones, with some missing. The table has fewer than 250,000 clones, around 90% seen once. Sequencing was done on a sample of PBMCs or T cells enriched from blood (not recorded which). These receptors were obtained from a woman aged 25 to 39 with acute COVID-19.

The chain links TRBV4-1 to TRBJ1-1, with D perhaps TRBD1 (6 bases). Germline assignment: CDR1 MGHRA and CDR2 YSYEKL. CDR3 length equals 15 residues. Trimming pared 4 bases from V and 6 bases from J, leaving 18 bases between. The CDR3 region has the DNA TGCGCCAGCAGCCCGACTCAGCAGGGGATCGCTGAAGCTTTCTTT. Amino acid sequence: CASSPTQQGIAEAFF.

The chain recombines TRBV30 with TRBJ2-1; 9 nucleotides line up with TRBD2. There are 14 residues in the CDR3. J was trimmed by 7 bases and V by 4 bases; bases with no gene match: 8. CDR1 is GTSNPN and CDR2 is SVGIG in the germline V gene (reference sequence). The CDR3 loop is CAWMRRGGLNEQFF. For the CDR3, the DNA is TGTGCCTGGATGAGGCGGGGGGGCCTAAATGAGCAGTTCTTC.

The chain joins TRBV5-1 to TRBJ2-5; D gene uncertain. This CDR3 has 11 residues. Trimming took 4 bases from V and 3 from J, leaving 4 bases between them. Germline CDR1 reads SGHRS; CDR2 reads YFSETQ. The CDR3 sequence is CASSTEETQYF. CDR3 nucleotides: TGCGCCAGCAGCACAGAAGAGACCCAGTACTTC.

The chain combines TRBV10-3 with TRBJ1-2; no clear D. There are 16 residues in the CDR3. Looked up from germline, CDR1 is ENHRY and CDR2 is SYGVKD. The V end was cut by 6 bases, the J end by 4 bases, with 21 bases between. In nucleotides, the CDR3 is TGTGCCATCAGCCCACACCCCCAGACGGGAAGCTATGGCTACACCTTC. Protein product: CAISPHPQTGSYGYTF.

This clone was recorded a few times. The chain links TRBV6-1 to TRBJ2-1; D is unclear. Germline CDR1 reads MNHNS; CDR2 reads SASEGT. The CDR3 has 15 amino acids. V was shortened by 2 bases and J by 0 bases, with 8 bases between the two germline ends. CDR3 coding DNA: TGTGCCAGCAGTGAAAGCAGGATCTCCTACAATGAGCAGTTCTTC. It specifies CASSESRISYNEQFF.

The rearrangement joins TRBV5-8 to TRBJ1-5; 7 bases are shared with TRBD1. The CDR3 sequence is 16 residues long. The V gene's germline CDR1 is SGHTS and CDR2 YDEGEE. V shed 0 bases, J shed 6 bases, and the junction held 9 bases outside the gene matches. The CDR3 loop is CASSLAQGEGGQPQHF. The CDR3 DNA sequence: TGTGCCAGCAGCTTGGCCCAGGGGGAAGGTGGTCAGCCCCAGCATTTT.

The chain joins TRBV14 to TRBJ1-1, with TRBD1 matching over 9 bases. V trimming: 9 bases; J trimming: 3 bases; junction bases outside the gene matches: 14. Germline CDR1 SGHDN, CDR2 FVKESK. CDR3 size: 16 residues. The CDR3 here is CASLPGQGVPDTEAFF. CDR3 nucleotide sequence: TGTGCCAGTTTACCGGGACAGGGAGTCCCTGACACTGAAGCTTTCTTT.

The chain employs TRBV5-1 and TRBJ2-6, with a tentative D call TRBD1 (5 bases). Trimming took off 2 bases at V and 2 bases at J, with 17 bases between the two ends. CDR3 size: 18 residues. Germline values: CDR1 SGHRS, CDR2 YFSETQ. The CDR3 here is CASSFTGLQDPGANVLTF. CDR3 DNA sequence: TGCGCCAGCAGCTTTACCGGGTTACAGGATCCTGGGGCCAACGTCCTGACTTTC.

The count of this clone is one. The chain employs TRBV4-3 and TRBJ1-3; D perhaps matches TRBD1 (5 bases). The germline CDR1 and CDR2 sequences are LGHNA and YSLEER. This CDR3 has 15 residues. The V and J ends lost 3 bases and 2 bases respectively, with 11 bases between them. Written as DNA, the CDR3 is TGCGCCAGCAGCCAGACCCAGGGTACTGGAAACACCATATATTTT. Protein product: CASSQTQGTGNTIYF.

The J gene is TRBJ2-1, the V gene TRBV12-3 or TRBV12-4; no definite D call. CDR3 size: 13 residues. The V end was cut by 5 bases, the J end by 4 bases, with 9 bases between. This CDR3 is CASSPPFYNEQFF. DNA of the CDR3: TGTGCCAGCAGTCCCCCATTTTACAATGAGCAGTTCTTC.

The V call is TRBV7-2, the J call TRBJ1-3; 8 bases are shared with TRBD1. Germline CDR1 SGHTA, CDR2 FQGNSA. V dropped 2 bases and J dropped 3; count of bases not matched to a gene: 3. CDR3 length: 15 amino acids. The CDR3 DNA reads TGTGCCAGCAGCTTAACCGGGACAGGTGGAAACACCATATATTTT. Protein sequence: CASSLTGTGGNTIYF.

CDR3 bases: TGTGCCAGCAGTGATCCTAGCGGGGCTAACACCGGGGAGCTGTTTTTT. This codes for CASSDPSGANTGELFF. The chain carries TRBV6-1 and TRBJ2-2, with 9 bases that match TRBD2. CDR3 length: 16 residues. The germline V gene encodes CDR1 MNHNS and CDR2 SASEGT. With 3 bases clipped from V and 2 bases from J, the junction kept 4 bases outside the gene matches.

CDR3 sequence (DNA): TGTGCCAGCAGCCAAAGAAGGGGGCCCTATTTCCATGGCTACACCTTC. Its protein is CASSQRRGPYFHGYTF. The chain links TRBV14 to TRBJ1-2, with 7 bases lining up with TRBD1. The V segment lost 2 bases and the J segment 6 bases; nucleotides outside the gene matches: 12. CDR1 is SGHDN and CDR2 is FVKESK in the germline V gene. This CDR3 spans 16 amino acids.

V and J are TRBV6-5 and TRBJ2-1, with TRBD1 identical over 7 bases. The V gene end was trimmed by 5 bases and the J gene end by 3 bases; junction bases not matched to a gene: 7. The CDR3 loop spans 15 amino acids. Germline lookup yields CDR1 MNHEY and CDR2 SVGAGI. CDR3 nucleotide sequence: TGTGCCAGCAGTCCGGCCAGGGGGTTCTACAATGAGCAGTTCTTC. Its protein is CASSPARGFYNEQFF.